Sequencing of this T cell receptor beta chain was carried out in a study of T cell responses to AZD1222 COVID-19 vaccine. General study findings and limits: White British donors predominated, females outnumbered males, and clonal diversity was possibly underestimated.

V gave up 7 bases and J gave up 3 bases, with 18 bases separating them. Germline CDR1 reads SNHLY; CDR2 reads FYNNEI. This CDR3 region has 15 residues. A note on this clone: As yet, its antigen is unknown.

Only in-frame clones appear in the TCRdb table, and some are missing; sequencing was by immunoSEQ multiplex PCR. The table includes roughly 96,000 clones, 89% detected once. The TCR originated in an adult in good health. The sample here was peripheral blood, taken on day 0 of AZD1222 vaccination. This chain uses TRBV2 with TRBJ1-1, with D possibly matching TRBD1 (5 bases). The CDR3 loop is CASNLPNLRDTEAFF. The CDR3 nucleotides read TGTGCCAGCAATCTCCCGAACCTCAGGGACACTGAAGCTTTCTTT.